The 26 T cell receptor beta chains presented below share a single source sample, sequenced in a study of beta chain features in type 1 diabetes. No antigens are known for them. General observations from the study: For Type 1 diabetes patients, all four CD4+ subsets carried TCRB CDR3s that were moderately but significantly shorter.

Investigators reverse transcribed all isolated RNA, so they sequenced expressed TCRB transcripts. Repertoires were generated with immunoSEQ multiplex PCR, while TCRdb's copy carries only in-frame clones and drops some. Here the sample spans about 650,000 clones, roughly 12% being singletons. The sample taken for sequencing was naive CD4+ T cells from blood. Receptors were obtained from a man aged 25 to 40 with type 1 diabetes.

The V gene is TRBV7-2, the J gene TRBJ2-2; possibly TRBD1 for D (6 bases). The germline V and J ends were trimmed by 2 bases and 6 bases, with 13 bases remaining between them. Germline CDR1 reads SGHTA; CDR2 reads FQGNSA. The CDR3 runs to 15 residues. The CDR3 here is CASSLFDAGAGELFF. The DNA for the CDR3 is TGTGCCAGCAGCTTATTTGATGCAGGGGCCGGGGAGCTGTTTTTT. Full variable domain (missing parts from reference TRBV7-2 and TRBJ2-2): GAGVSQSPSNKVTEKGKDVELRCDPISGHTALYWYRQSLGQGLEFLIYFQGNSAPDKSGLPSDRFSAERTGGSVSTLTIQRTQQEDSAVYLCASSLFDAGAGELFFGEGSRLTVL.

The genes are TRBV11-1 and TRBJ2-7; D remains ambiguous. Germline CDR1 and CDR2: SGHAT and FQDESV (reference sequence). CDR3 length: 14 residues. Trimming removed 3 bases from V and 7 bases from J, with 16 bases in between. CDR3 region: CASSLPSGAEEQYF. Written as DNA, the CDR3 is TGTGCCAGCAGCTTGCCCTCCGGCGCGGAGGAGCAGTACTTC.

V is TRBV5-6 and J is TRBJ2-2; the D is unclear. From germline, CDR1 is SGHDT and CDR2 YYEEEE. With 3 bases removed from V and 3 bases from J, the gap between germline ends came to 9 bases. The CDR3 totals 14 residues. The CDR3 is CASSSPQYTGELFF. CDR3 DNA sequence: TGTGCCAGCAGCTCCCCCCAATACACCGGGGAGCTGTTTTTT.

This clone was counted between two and nine times. The rearrangement uses TRBV5-4 and TRBJ2-1; D might be TRBD2 (5 bases). V gave up 4 bases and J gave up 3 bases, with 14 bases separating them. The CDR3 consists of 15 residues. From germline, CDR1 is SGHNT and CDR2 YYREEE (reference sequence). CDR3 loop: CASSPPRRDYNEQFF. CDR3 nucleotides: TGTGCCAGCAGCCCTCCGCGTCGGGACTACAATGAGCAGTTCTTC.

In regard to this clone: Other DNA sequences in this sample translate to the same CDR3. The chain employs TRBV7-2 and TRBJ1-2, with TRBD1 identical over 7 bases. This CDR3 is 14 amino acids long. The V and J ends lost 1 base and 4 bases, in that order; junction bases with no gene match: 3. Germline CDR1 reads SGHTA; CDR2 reads FQGNSA. This CDR3 is CASSLGQGSYGYTF. CDR3 nucleotides: TGTGCCAGCAGCTTAGGACAGGGCAGCTATGGCTACACCTTC.

This clone turned up a few times. V usage is TRBV7-2 and J usage is TRBJ2-3; 7 bases match TRBD1. Trimming cost V 5 bases and J 6 bases; bases outside gene matches: 11. Germline V gene lookup returns CDR1 SGHTA and CDR2 FQGNSA. The CDR3 runs to 15 residues. The CDR3 coding sequence is TGTGCCAGCAGCCCGGACAGGCAGGGGTTTGATACGCAGTATTTT. Translated, it gives CASSPDRQGFDTQYF.

In this sample, this clone turned up a few times. For the CDR3, the DNA is TGTGCCAGCAGCGACGGGACGGGGAGCAATCAGCCCCAGCATTTT. Translated: CASSDGTGSNQPQHF. This chain connects TRBV7-9 to TRBJ1-5; possibly TRBD1 for D (5 bases). Germline CDR1 and CDR2: SEHNR and FQNEAQ (reference sequence). With 5 bases removed from V and 1 base from J, the gap between germline ends came to 12 bases. This CDR3 spans 15 amino acids.

J is TRBJ2-5 and V is TRBV29-1, with 7 positions matching TRBD1. Germline trimming cut 3 bases from V and 5 bases from J; bases unmatched to any gene: 12. The germline CDR1 and CDR2 sequences are SQVTM and ANQGSEA. This CDR3 contains 15 residues. This CDR3 reads CSVDLPYRGGETQYF. The CDR3 nucleotides are TGCAGCGTTGATTTGCCGTACAGGGGTGGGGAGACCCAGTACTTC.

The chain links TRBV10-3 to TRBJ1-2; D uncertain. The CDR3 is 14 residues long. Between the trimmed V and J ends, which lost 0 bases and 1 base, there was a span of 6 bases. The germline gives CDR1 ENHRY, CDR2 SYGVKD. CDR3 in amino acids: CAISESASNYGYTF. The CDR3 nucleotides are TGTGCCATCAGTGAGTCAGCCAGTAACTATGGCTACACCTTC.

The genes are TRBV6-5 and TRBJ1-2, with D tentatively TRBD1 (6 bases). CDR1 and CDR2 from the germline V gene are MNHEY and SVGAGI. The CDR3 sequence is 15 residues long. V was shortened by 0 bases and J by 7 bases, with 15 bases between the two germline ends. CDR3 coding DNA: TGTGCCAGCAGTTACTCGAGCGGGGGCGGCTTTGGCTACACCTTC. It encodes CASSYSSGGGFGYTF.

The chain has TRBV15 and TRBJ2-3; tentatively, D is TRBD2 (7 bases). CDR1 is LNHNV and CDR2 is YYDKDF in the germline V gene (reference sequence). Trimming took off 0 bases at V and 2 bases at J, with 15 bases between the two ends. The CDR3 runs 17 residues. Here the CDR3 reads CATSRDGGGRITDTQYF. The CDR3, as DNA: TGTGCCACCAGCAGAGATGGCGGGGGCCGGATCACAGATACGCAGTATTTT.

As concerns this clone: The same CDR3 is also encoded by other DNA sequences in this sample. The chain uses TRBV6-5 and TRBJ2-1; 8 bases match TRBD1. Germline assignment: CDR1 MNHEY and CDR2 SVGAGI. The CDR3 is 15 residues long. V was pared by 4 bases and J by 8 bases, with 10 bases of the junction left unmatched. CDR3 nucleotides: TGTGCCAGCAGTTCGGGTCAGGGGGCCGGGGATGAGCAGTTCTTC. Amino acids: CASSSGQGAGDEQFF.

This clone was found a few times. The V call is TRBV9, the J call TRBJ2-1; the D gene is possibly TRBD1 (6 bases). Trimming removed 5 bases from V and 4 bases from J, with 13 bases in between. The CDR3 length is 14 residues. CDR1 SGDLS and CDR2 YYNGEE come from the germline V gene. The CDR3 region has the DNA TGTGCCAGCAGTCTGGGGACACAATACAATGAGCAGTTCTTC. Amino acids: CASSLGTQYNEQFF. Variable domain in full (rest from reference TRBV9 and TRBJ2-1): DSGVTQTPKHLITATGQRVTLRCSPRSGDLSVYWYQQSLDQGLQFLIQYYNGEERAKGNILERFSAQQFPDLHSELNLSSLELGDSALYFCASSLGTQYNEQFFGPGTRLTVL.

This clone was picked up a small number of times. V usage is TRBV5-4 and J usage is TRBJ2-3; 7 bases fit TRBD1. CDR3 length: 16 residues. CDR1 SGHNT and CDR2 YYREEE come from the germline V gene (reference sequence). J lost 0 bases, V lost 3 bases, and 7 bases had no gene match. The CDR3 bases are TGTGCCAGCAGCTGGGGACAGAAATCTAGCACAGATACGCAGTATTTT. It codes for CASSWGQKSSTDTQYF.

This clone was counted between two and nine times. This rearrangement joins TRBV19 to TRBJ1-5; a possible D gene is TRBD1 (6 bases). The V gene's germline CDR1 is LNHDA and CDR2 SQIVND (reference sequence). The CDR3 length is 12 residues. V was clipped by 0 bases and J by 11 bases, with 8 bases between them. Here the CDR3 reads CASSIEEGAQHF. CDR3 coding DNA: TGTGCCAGTAGTATAGAAGAGGGGGCCCAGCATTTT.

This chain joins TRBV6-6 and TRBJ2-5; D gene uncertain. Germline V gene sequence: CDR1 MNHNY, CDR2 SVGAGI (reference sequence). This CDR3 region has 12 residues. The V end lost 6 bases, the J end lost 1 base, and 6 bases lay between the germline ends. This CDR3 reads CASSRAQETQYF. The CDR3, as DNA: TGTGCCAGCAGCCGGGCCCAAGAGACCCAGTACTTC.

This chain uses TRBV5-1 with TRBJ1-5; a possible D gene is TRBD1 (5 bases). The CDR3 consists of 15 residues. Germline-derived CDR1 and CDR2 are SGHRS and YFSETQ. The germline V and J ends were trimmed by 0 bases and 4 bases, with 11 bases remaining between them. The CDR3 coding sequence is TGCGCCAGCAGCTTGGAGGGGATCGGGAATCAGCCCCAGCATTTT. Translation: CASSLEGIGNQPQHF. The full variable domain, rest sourced from reference TRBV5-1 and TRBJ1-5, is KAGVTQTPRYLIKTRGQQVTLSCSPISGHRSVSWYQQTPGQGLQFLFEYFSETQRNKGNFPGRFSGRQFSNSRSEMNVSTLELGDSALYLCASSLEGIGNQPQHFGDGTRLSIL.

This clone was picked up a small number of times. The CDR3 protein is CASSLRPPNQPQHF. The CDR3, as DNA: TGTGCCAGCAGCTTACGACCGCCCAATCAGCCCCAGCATTTT. The rearrangement links TRBV7-8 to TRBJ1-5; D ambiguous. The germline V gene encodes CDR1 SGHVS and CDR2 FQNEAQ. CDR3 length: 14 amino acids. V gave up 2 bases and J gave up 3 bases, with 8 bases separating them.

The genes are TRBV7-9 and TRBJ2-1, with D perhaps matching TRBD2 (6 bases). CDR3 size: 15 residues. Germline assignment: CDR1 SEHNR and CDR2 FQNEAQ (reference sequence). V lost 5 bases, J lost 3 bases, and 14 bases lay in between. CDR3 sequence reads: CASSLTQGGYNEQFF. In nucleotides, the CDR3 is TGTGCCAGCAGCCTTACCCAGGGAGGCTACAATGAGCAGTTCTTC.

This clone was observed a few times. The identical CDR3 is also encoded by other nucleotide sequences in the sample. V usage is TRBV20-1 and J usage is TRBJ2-5; no clear D gene. V dropped 5 bases and J dropped 5 bases, with 6 bases sitting between them. Per the germline V gene, CDR1 is DFQATT and CDR2 is SNEGSKA (reference sequence). CDR3 length: 10 residues. CDR3 in amino acids: CSAGRETQYF. CDR3 bases: TGCAGTGCTGGCCGGGAGACCCAGTACTTC.

This clone was seen a handful of times. CDR3 amino acids: CASSVRTDAYEQYF. CDR3 nucleotides: TGCGCCAGCAGCGTAAGGACAGATGCCTACGAGCAGTACTTC. The chain employs TRBV5-1 and TRBJ2-7, with a tentative D call TRBD1 (6 bases). The V and J ends lost 4 bases and 2 bases respectively, with 13 bases between them. The CDR3 extends over 14 amino acids. Per germline, CDR1 SGHRS and CDR2 YFSETQ.

The table lists this clone with a few counts. The chain carries TRBV10-2 and TRBJ2-1, with D possibly TRBD2 on 7 matching bases. The CDR3 spans 15 residues. CDR1 WSHSY and CDR2 SAAADI come from the germline V gene. Trimming took off 0 bases at V and 10 bases at J, with 16 bases between the two ends. The CDR3 sequence is CASSESGGLQSEQFF. DNA of the CDR3: TGCGCCAGCAGTGAGTCAGGGGGACTACAATCCGAGCAGTTCTTC.

The chain links TRBV6-5 to TRBJ1-4, with D unresolved. V was cut by 0 bases and J by 8 bases, with 13 bases left in between. Germline assignment: CDR1 MNHEY and CDR2 SVGAGI. The CDR3 sequence is 15 residues long. CDR3 nucleotide sequence: TGTGCCAGCAGTTACTCTGGTGGGCGTGAGGAAAAACTGTTTTTT. Protein: CASSYSGGREEKLFF.

The table lists this clone with a count of one. V gene TRBV7-8 combines with J gene TRBJ2-1, with D perhaps TRBD1 (5 bases). Trimming stripped 3 bases from V and 7 bases from J, with 13 bases between. This CDR3 has 14 residues. From germline, CDR1 is SGHVS and CDR2 FQNEAQ. Here the CDR3 reads CASSFEQGRNEQFF. The CDR3 DNA sequence: TGTGCCAGCAGCTTTGAGCAGGGCCGTAATGAGCAGTTCTTC.

This chain joins TRBV5-4 and TRBJ2-7; TRBD1 is a possible D gene (5 bases). Germline values: CDR1 SGHNT, CDR2 YYREEE (reference sequence). Trimming shortened V by 5 bases and J by 0 bases, and 15 bases separated the two germline ends. The CDR3 runs 15 residues. CDR3 nucleotide sequence: TGTGCCAGCAGATCTGGTGGGGCGAGCTCCTACGAGCAGTACTTC. As protein: CASRSGGASSYEQYF.

This rearrangement joins TRBV7-9 to TRBJ2-7; D unresolved. Trimming took 2 bases from V and 3 from J, leaving 8 bases between them. Germline V gene data show CDR1 as SEHNR and CDR2 as FQNEAQ (reference sequence). This CDR3 has 13 amino acids. The CDR3 nucleotides read TGTGCCAGCAGCTTAACTTCCGACTACGAGCAGTACTTC. This encodes CASSLTSDYEQYF.